Listed here are 22 T cell receptor beta chains from one sample, sequenced in a study of regulatory T cells in long-lasting Graves disease. Building the TCR beta libraries relied on iRepertoire HTBI primers, and CDR3 regions underwent Arm-PCR. TCRdb reprocessed the multiplex PCR reads via MiXCR and lists one record per CDR3 protein. The sample includes 400,000 to 500,000 distinct CDR3 sequences, 14% of them seen just once. As for time point: newly diagnosed GD, antithyroid drugs for less than 3 months. There was RNA extracted from PBMCs, and the TCR library was made from it. This same sample was also part of a study on T cells in Graves' hyperthyroidism and ophthalmopathy.

Sequencing used peripheral blood mononuclear cells (PBMCs), obtained at new diagnosis, from a patient treated with antithyroid drugs. These receptors all stem from a woman aged 45 to 65 with Graves disease.

This clonotype has ten or more counts. V and J are TRBV20-1 and TRBJ2-1; D may be TRBD2 (5 bases). The CDR3 runs to 14 residues. With 4 bases removed from V and 7 bases from J, the gap between germline ends came to 17 bases. The germline V gene encodes CDR1 DFQATT and CDR2 SNEGSKA (reference sequence). The CDR3 spells CSAIGRVGWNEQFF. CDR3 nucleotide sequence: TGCAGTGCTATTGGGCGGGTAGGGTGGAATGAGCAGTTCTTC.

This clonotype appeared a few times. This chain links TRBV18 with TRBJ2-6; perhaps TRBD1 as D (6 bases). The V end was cut by 5 bases, the J end by 2 bases, with 10 bases between. CDR1 and CDR2 from the germline V gene are KGHSH and LQKENI. The CDR3 is 15 amino acids. Here the CDR3 reads CASSTTGTGANVLTF. The CDR3 coding sequence is TGTGCCAGCTCAACAACAGGGACTGGGGCCAACGTCCTGACTTTC.

The sample holds many counts of this clonotype. This sequence joins TRBV2 and TRBJ2-7; tentatively, D is TRBD1 (6 bases). The V gene's germline CDR1 is SNHLY and CDR2 FYNNEI. CDR3 size: 13 residues. The V and J ends lost 5 bases and 0 bases respectively, with 8 bases between them. In nucleotides, the CDR3 is TGTGCCAGCAGTTGGACAGCCTCCTACGAGCAGTACTTC. This codes for CASSWTASYEQYF.

This clonotype was counted ten times or more. The chain uses TRBV5-6 and TRBJ2-3; 11 bases are shared with TRBD2. CDR1 SGHDT and CDR2 YYEEEE come from the germline V gene. V lost 4 bases, J lost 6 bases, and 10 bases stayed unmatched. CDR3 size: 16 residues. The CDR3 sequence is CASSPGLAEVWDTQYF. CDR3 nucleotides: TGTGCCAGCAGCCCGGGACTAGCGGAAGTCTGGGATACGCAGTATTTT.

This clonotype was seen a few times. The CDR3 is CSVGTDRLAKNIQYF. The CDR3 DNA sequence: TGCAGCGTTGGGACCGACAGACTAGCCAAAAACATTCAGTACTTC. The chain carries TRBV29-1 and TRBJ2-4, with D possibly TRBD1 on 5 matching bases. This CDR3 is 15 amino acids long. Trimming stripped 4 bases from V and 0 bases from J, with 13 bases between. CDR1 is SQVTM and CDR2 is ANQGSEA in the germline V gene.

This clonotype was observed a handful of times. The chain joins TRBV24-1 to TRBJ2-5, with 11 bases identical to TRBD2. CDR1 and CDR2 from the germline V gene are KGHDR and SFDVKD. V shed 4 bases, J shed 3 bases, and the junction held 6 bases outside the gene matches. This CDR3 has 16 residues. CDR3 residues: CATSDLPGLAEETQYF. CDR3 nucleotide sequence: TGTGCCACCAGTGACCTCCCGGGACTAGCGGAAGAGACCCAGTACTTC.

The table lists this clonotype with a few counts. The chain has TRBV2 and TRBJ2-3; no clear D. Trimming stripped 6 bases from V and 6 bases from J, with 16 bases between. Per the germline V gene, CDR1 is SNHLY and CDR2 is FYNNEI. The CDR3 contains 14 residues. The CDR3 is CASSQTHPTDTQYF. DNA for the CDR3: TGTGCCAGCAGCCAGACTCACCCAACGGATACGCAGTATTTT.

The CDR3 here is CASSLGLGAGDTQYF. In DNA, the CDR3 is TGTGCCAGCAGCTTGGGTCTGGGGGCGGGAGATACGCAGTATTTT. This chain joins TRBV5-5 and TRBJ2-3; the D gene is possibly TRBD1 (6 bases). CDR3 length: 15 residues. Trimming removed 0 bases at V and 5 bases at J, with 13 bases between. In germline, CDR1 is SGHKS, CDR2 YYEKEE (reference sequence).

This clonotype was observed a few times. The J gene is TRBJ1-2, the V gene TRBV27; no clear D gene. From germline, CDR1 is MNHEY and CDR2 SMNVEV (reference sequence). Trimming took 6 bases from V and 9 from J, leaving 20 bases between them. This CDR3 region has 14 residues. As DNA, the CDR3 is TGTGCCAGCAGGGAAGGAGGGCCCTTGTTTAGCTACACCTTC. This sequence encodes CASREGGPLFSYTF.

This clonotype was observed at least ten times. V gene TRBV2 combines with J gene TRBJ2-1; no definite D call. There are 13 residues in the CDR3. Germline CDR1 and CDR2: SNHLY and FYNNEI. Trimming shortened V by 2 bases and J by 14 bases, and 16 bases separated the two germline ends. The CDR3 DNA sequence: TGTGCCAGCAGTGAACCCCCAATCCCGGGCGAGTTCTTC. Its translation is CASSEPPIPGEFF.

This rearrangement joins TRBV27 to TRBJ2-7; 7 nucleotides agree with TRBD1. There are 15 residues in the CDR3. Germline V CDR1 and CDR2: MNHEY, SMNVEV (reference sequence). V was clipped by 6 bases and J by 4 bases; unmatched bases: 12. The CDR3 loop reads CASSHDRVGLYEQYF. DNA of the CDR3: TGTGCCAGCAGCCACGACAGGGTTGGCCTTTACGAGCAGTACTTC.

This clonotype came up a few times. The rearrangement joins TRBV9 to TRBJ1-1; D might be TRBD1 (6 bases). Germline loops: CDR1 SGDLS, CDR2 YYNGEE. The CDR3 runs to 15 residues. V was shortened by 0 bases and J by 0 bases, with 9 bases between the two germline ends. The CDR3 region has the DNA TGTGCCAGCAGCGTAGGAGGGGGGATGAACACTGAAGCTTTCTTT. Amino acid sequence: CASSVGGGMNTEAFF.

The sample holds a few counts of this clonotype. This sequence joins TRBV5-1 and TRBJ2-5, with a possible D match to TRBD2 (6 bases). Trimming removed 4 bases from V and 4 bases from J, with 11 bases in between. CDR3 size: 13 residues. Germline values: CDR1 SGHRS, CDR2 YFSETQ. The CDR3 DNA follows: TGCGCCAGCAGCCGGGACTTACGAGAGACCCAGTACTTC. Its protein is CASSRDLRETQYF.

Many counts were recorded for this clonotype. This chain uses TRBV12-3 or TRBV12-4 with TRBJ2-1; 9 bases agree with TRBD2. The CDR3 runs to 15 residues. V lost 6 bases and J lost 6; bases outside the gene matches: 9. The CDR3 sequence is CASSPSGILLNEQFF. In DNA, the CDR3 is TGTGCCAGCAGCCCTAGCGGGATTCTGCTCAATGAGCAGTTCTTC.

This clonotype was seen many times. The rearrangement links TRBV20-1 to TRBJ2-7; the D gene is possibly TRBD2 (5 bases). Deletions cut 4 bases from V and 4 bases from J, with 17 bases between. Germline CDR1 DFQATT, CDR2 SNEGSKA (reference sequence). The CDR3 length is 14 residues. CDR3 amino acids: CSAKSSRVQYEQYF. CDR3 DNA: TGCAGTGCTAAATCCTCGAGGGTGCAGTACGAGCAGTACTTC.

This clonotype was seen at least ten times. This chain uses TRBV7-8 with TRBJ2-2; TRBD2 matches at 11 bases. CDR1 SGHVS and CDR2 FQNEAQ come from the germline V gene. Germline trimming cut 1 base from V and 5 bases from J; bases unmatched to any gene: 6. This CDR3 has 17 amino acids. CDR3 sequence (DNA): TGTGCCAGCAGCTTAGTACTAGCGGGAGTTATGACCGGGGAGCTGTTTTTT. Amino acid sequence: CASSLVLAGVMTGELFF.

This clonotype was found a few times. The gene calls are TRBV14 and TRBJ2-7; the match to TRBD2 covers 10 bases. With 5 bases clipped from V and 2 bases from J, the junction kept 9 bases outside the gene matches. CDR1 and CDR2 from the germline V gene are SGHDN and FVKESK. The CDR3 length is 16 residues. The DNA for the CDR3 is TGTGCCAGCAGCGATCTTAGCGGGAGGTCGACCTACGAGCAGTACTTC. Protein: CASSDLSGRSTYEQYF.

This clonotype was found a few times. The gene calls are TRBV12-3 or TRBV12-4 and TRBJ1-2, with a tentative D call TRBD1 (5 bases). With 4 bases removed from V and 4 bases from J, the gap between germline ends came to 10 bases. The CDR3 has 13 amino acids. Here the CDR3 DNA reads TGTGCCAGCAGTTCCGGGGCCCCCTATGGCTACACCTTC. Residues: CASSSGAPYGYTF.

This clonotype was seen more than once but under ten times. This chain links TRBV4-1 with TRBJ2-1; 8 bases agree with TRBD2. CDR1 and CDR2 from the germline V gene are MGHRA and YSYEKL. V trimming: 1 base; J trimming: 8 bases; junction bases outside the gene matches: 7. CDR3 length equals 15 residues. CDR3 in DNA: TGCGCCAGCAGCCAAGGCCCAGCGGGAGTCTATGAGCAGTTCTTC. Residues: CASSQGPAGVYEQFF.

V usage is TRBV5-1 and J usage is TRBJ2-1; 7 bases line up with TRBD2. V gave up 0 bases and J gave up 9 bases; unmatched junction bases: 6. Germline V gene data show CDR1 as SGHRS and CDR2 as YFSETQ. This CDR3 is 14 amino acids long. The CDR3 DNA is TGCGCCAGCAGCTTGGCCGGAGCGGGACCTGAGCAGTTCTTC. This encodes CASSLAGAGPEQFF.

The DNA for the CDR3 is TGTGCCAGCAGTGCTTGCTCGGGACTCCGAAGGTTGTGCGAGCAGTACTTC. Translating it yields CASSACSGLRRLCEQYF. V and J are TRBV2 and TRBJ2-7; TRBD2 is a possible D gene (6 bases). The CDR3 spans 17 residues. The V gene lost 4 bases and the J gene lost 6 bases, with 25 bases spanning the gap. Germline V gene sequence: CDR1 SNHLY, CDR2 FYNNEI.

About this clonotype: Since a much larger clone is just one base distant, this may be a read error. This sequence joins TRBV28 and TRBJ2-2; a possible D gene is TRBD2 (6 bases). Germline V gene lookup returns CDR1 MDHEN and CDR2 SYDVKM. The CDR3 loop spans 14 amino acids. The CDR3 reads CASSHRENTGQLFF. The CDR3 DNA reads TGTGCCAGCAGCCACCGGGAGAACACCGGGCAGCTGTTTTTT.